A single sample gave rise to the 21 T cell receptor beta chains below, sequenced in a study of type 1 regulatory T cells. TCRdb recomputed calls from the reads with MiXCR, one row per CDR3 protein. The sample consists of tens of thousands of distinct CDR3 sequences, less than 25% of them appearing once. Notes on the study in general: Compared with non-type 1 regulatory T cells, type 1 regulatory T cells showed a more restricted TCR repertoire.

No antigens are known for them. Sequencing used cultured type 1 regulatory T (Tr1) cells, either the whole culture or a sorted fraction (not recorded which). The receptors were sampled from a human donor in good health.

The chain has TRBV12-3 or TRBV12-4 and TRBJ1-5; unclear D gene. This CDR3 spans 14 amino acids. V shed 5 bases and J shed 5 bases, with 13 bases lying between them. CDR3 bases: TGTGCCAGCAGTCGCCACCCTCAATATCAGCCCCAGCATTTT. Translating gives CASSRHPQYQPQHF.

This clonotype was counted only a few times. The chain links TRBV7-9 to TRBJ1-1; D ambiguous. Germline-derived CDR1 and CDR2 are SEHNR and FQNEAQ (reference sequence). There are 15 residues in the CDR3. V was cut by 5 bases and J by 0 bases, with 13 bases left in between. CDR3 bases: TGTGCCAGCAGCCCCCGCCAAGGAATGAACACTGAAGCTTTCTTT. It translates to CASSPRQGMNTEAFF.

With regard to this clonotype: The junction departs from germline at one end; a sequencing error may be responsible. The rearrangement links TRBV20-1 to TRBJ2-1, with 10 bases fitting TRBD2. This CDR3 comprises 13 residues. Looked up from germline, CDR1 is DFQATT and CDR2 is SNEGSKA (reference sequence). This CDR3 is CSARAGGLHEQFF. CDR3 nucleotide sequence: TGCAGTGCCAGAGCGGGGGGGTTGCATGAGCAGTTCTTC.

This clonotype has more than one count but fewer than ten. The gene calls are TRBV7-9 and TRBJ2-1; TRBD2 matches 7 bases. The CDR3 contains 14 residues. Trimming removed 0 bases from V and 10 bases from J; junction bases left unmatched: 6. Germline V gives CDR1 SEHNR, CDR2 FQNEAQ (reference sequence). The CDR3 nucleotides read TGTGCCAGCAGCTTAGCGAGCGGGGTCTGGGAGCAGTTCTTC. Amino acids: CASSLASGVWEQFF.

This clonotype was observed a few times. The V call is TRBV4-2, the J call TRBJ2-5, with D hard to call. In germline, CDR1 is LGHNA, CDR2 YNFKEQ. Trimming cost V 1 base and J 4 bases, with 10 bases left between them. The CDR3 totals 14 residues. In nucleotides, the CDR3 is TGTGCCAGCAGCCAAGGCGGCTCGGGAGAGACCCAGTACTTC. Amino acid sequence: CASSQGGSGETQYF.

The CDR3 loop reads CASSYWGPGNQPQHF. For the CDR3, the DNA is TGTGCCAGCAGTTACTGGGGTCCCGGCAATCAGCCCCAGCATTTT. This sequence joins TRBV6-2 or TRBV6-3 and TRBJ1-5; D unclear. This CDR3 comprises 15 residues. CDR1 and CDR2 (germline): MNHEY, SVGEGT. V lost 1 base to trimming and J lost 2 bases, with 9 bases between them.

J is TRBJ2-1 and V is TRBV5-1; 16 nucleotides align to TRBD2. CDR3 length: 21 residues. The V and J ends lost 4 bases and 7 bases, in that order; junction bases with no gene match: 20. Germline CDR1 is SGHRS and CDR2 is YFSETQ. The chain's CDR3 is CASSHPPGLAGGPSVGNEQFF. The CDR3 nucleotides are TGCGCCAGCAGCCATCCCCCGGGACTAGCGGGAGGGCCCAGCGTAGGGAATGAGCAGTTCTTC.

The CDR3 is CASSEVLGPVNYGYTF. CDR3 coding DNA: TGTGCCAGCAGTGAAGTGCTGGGGCCCGTCAACTATGGCTACACCTTC. This chain links TRBV6-1 with TRBJ1-2; D possibly corresponds to TRBD1 (5 bases). Germline CDR1 is MNHNS and CDR2 is SASEGT. This CDR3 comprises 16 residues. V dropped 1 base and J dropped 2 bases, with 14 bases sitting between them.

The sample holds a few counts of this clonotype. V usage is TRBV5-1 and J usage is TRBJ2-6, with a possible D match to TRBD2 (6 bases). Germline CDR1 reads SGHRS; CDR2 reads YFSETQ. The CDR3 consists of 20 residues. V lost 4 bases and J lost 0, with 23 bases in between. For the CDR3, the DNA is TGCGCCAGCAGCGGCAGCGGGTTTTTACCACCTAGCTCTGGGGCCAACGTCCTGACTTTC. This codes for CASSGSGFLPPSSGANVLTF.

This clonotype was seen a handful of times. V and J are TRBV5-1 and TRBJ1-1; no definite D call. There are 13 residues in the CDR3. In germline, CDR1 is SGHRS, CDR2 YFSETQ. The V gene lost 4 bases and the J gene lost 0 bases, with 7 bases spanning the gap. The CDR3 reads CASSESLNTEAFF. In DNA form, the CDR3 reads TGCGCCAGCAGCGAGAGTCTGAACACTGAAGCTTTCTTT.

The genes are TRBV10-3 and TRBJ2-1; D may be TRBD2 (6 bases). There are 14 residues in the CDR3. Germline loops: CDR1 ENHRY, CDR2 SYGVKD. Trimming removed 5 bases at V and 7 bases at J, with 15 bases between. The CDR3 sequence: CAISQGSGSNEQFF. The CDR3 nucleotides are TGTGCCATCAGTCAAGGGAGCGGGTCAAATGAGCAGTTCTTC.

In this sample, this clonotype turned up a few times. This chain links TRBV12-3 or TRBV12-4 with TRBJ1-2, with 10 bases identical to TRBD1. With 6 bases clipped from V and 6 bases from J, the junction kept 10 bases outside the gene matches. The CDR3 is made up of 15 amino acids. CDR3 DNA: TGTGCCAGCAGCCGGACAGGGGGAGATATCGATGGCTACACCTTC. Translated: CASSRTGGDIDGYTF.

This rearrangement joins TRBV20-1 to TRBJ2-1; no clear D. CDR1 is DFQATT and CDR2 is SNEGSKA in the germline V gene (reference sequence). The V end lost 0 bases, the J end lost 2 bases, and 14 bases lay between the germline ends. The CDR3 is 16 residues long. In DNA form, the CDR3 reads TGCAGTGCTAGAGATCTTCTCGCGAACACCTACAATGAGCAGTTCTTC. It translates to CSARDLLANTYNEQFF.

This clonotype came up a few times. The chain's CDR3 is CASSLDRGAYNEQFF. The CDR3, as DNA: TGTGCCAGCAGCTTAGACAGGGGAGCCTACAATGAGCAGTTCTTC. The chain employs TRBV7-3 and TRBJ2-1; 8 bases align to TRBD1. Germline V gives CDR1 SGHTA, CDR2 FQGTGA. The junction had 2 bases not matched to a gene; V was cut back by 2 bases and J by 2 bases. The CDR3 contains 15 residues.

V is TRBV5-6 and J is TRBJ2-7, with unresolved D. Germline V gene sequence: CDR1 SGHDT, CDR2 YYEEEE. V was cut by 2 bases and J by 3 bases, with 6 bases left in between. The CDR3 contains 12 residues. The CDR3 loop reads CASSFGLYEQYF. In DNA form, the CDR3 reads TGTGCCAGCAGCTTCGGCCTCTACGAGCAGTACTTC.

By sample fraction, this clonotype is medium-sized. V usage is TRBV5-1 and J usage is TRBJ2-5; D remains ambiguous. The length of the CDR3 is 11 residues. Germline loops: CDR1 SGHRS, CDR2 YFSETQ. The V and J ends lost 1 base and 4 bases respectively, with 2 bases between them. The CDR3 DNA follows: TGCGCCAGCAGCTTGCGAGAGACCCAGTACTTC. This gives the protein CASSLRETQYF.

This clonotype occurred many times. The chain has TRBV27 and TRBJ1-2; weak D call: TRBD1 (6 bases). V lost 7 bases and J lost 4, with 19 bases in between. There are 15 residues in the CDR3. CDR1 is MNHEY, CDR2 SMNVEV, per germline (reference sequence). CDR3 in amino acids: CASTPGGASIYGYTF. CDR3 sequence (DNA): TGTGCCAGCACACCGGGGGGGGCTTCTATCTATGGCTACACCTTC.

The rearrangement links TRBV20-1 to TRBJ2-5; 14 nucleotides match TRBD2. CDR1 and CDR2 (germline): DFQATT, SNEGSKA (reference sequence). This CDR3 spans 15 amino acids. The junction had 8 bases not matched to a gene; V was cut back by 6 bases and J by 5 bases. CDR3 region: CSATGTSGSLETQYF. The CDR3, as DNA: TGCAGTGCAACCGGGACTAGCGGGAGTTTGGAGACCCAGTACTTC.

This clonotype came up a few times. This chain uses TRBV5-4 with TRBJ2-5; 7 nucleotides line up with TRBD2. Germline-derived CDR1 and CDR2 are SGHNT and YYREEE (reference sequence). CDR3 length equals 13 residues. V dropped 4 bases and J dropped 4; count of bases not matched to a gene: 4. Here the CDR3 reads CASSKTSPETQYF. CDR3 bases: TGTGCCAGCAGCAAGACTAGCCCAGAGACCCAGTACTTC.

This clonotype was seen repeatedly, ten times or more. The chain couples TRBV5-4 to TRBJ2-7, with TRBD2 as a possible D gene (5 bases). Germline lookup yields CDR1 SGHNT and CDR2 YYREEE (reference sequence). V lost 0 bases to trimming and J lost 1 base, with 8 bases between them. CDR3 length: 14 residues. The CDR3, as DNA: TGTGCCAGCAGCTTGGGGAGGTCTTCCTACGAGCAGTACTTC. Its translation is CASSLGRSSYEQYF.

This chain links TRBV24-1 with TRBJ2-2, with D unclear. The CDR3 has 16 amino acids. Germline CDR1 KGHDR, CDR2 SFDVKD. V was pared by 2 bases and J by 4 bases, with 13 bases between. The CDR3 here is CATSDWGTRSTGELFF. The CDR3 DNA reads as TGTGCCACCAGTGATTGGGGAACCAGGAGCACCGGGGAGCTGTTTTTT.